The present T cell receptor beta chain was sequenced within a study of early T cells in non-severe SARS-CoV-2 infection. There are many counts of this clonotype. Per the germline V gene, CDR1 is SNHLY and CDR2 is FYNNEI. Between the trimmed V and J ends, which lost 7 bases and 1 base, there was a span of 10 bases. There are 13 residues in the CDR3. Each CDR3 protein gets one entry after TCRdb re-called the 5' RACE reads with MiXCR. Of 98,000 or so distinct CDR3 sequences listed, about 11% are singletons. The rearrangement joins TRBV2 to TRBJ1-1; possible D gene TRBD1, 5 bases. Sequencing used whole blood. This TCR derives from an adult who was a healthcare worker with PCR-confirmed SARS-CoV-2 infection or an uninfected control (not recorded which). The CDR3 region has the DNA TGTGCCAGCAAGAGCGACAGGAACACTGAAGCTTTCTTT. This sequence encodes CASKSDRNTEAFF.